The 26 T cell receptor beta chains reported below all come from one sample, sequenced in a study of blood T cell repertoires in COVID-19. Profiled with immunoSEQ multiplex PCR; TCRdb holds only in-frame clones, not every one. The sample records approximately 64,000 clones, approximately 91% being singletons. Material: peripheral blood. All receptors derive from a man aged 65 to 79 with acute or convalescent COVID-19.

The V and J genes are TRBV27 and TRBJ1-1; 8 positions agree with TRBD1. Trimming took 7 bases from V and 4 from J; bases not matched to a gene: 17. This CDR3 has 17 amino acids. Germline CDR1 MNHEY, CDR2 SMNVEV (reference sequence). CDR3 DNA: TGTGCCAGCAAAGCCGTAGGACAGGGAGGCCAGGGCACTGAAGCTTTCTTT. Amino acid sequence: CASKAVGQGGQGTEAFF.

The rearrangement joins TRBV3-1 (or the pseudogene TRBV3-2) to TRBJ1-1; D is perhaps TRBD1 (5 bases). Germline V gene sequence: CDR1 LGHDT, CDR2 YNNKEL (reference sequence). CDR3 size: 14 residues. Trimming removed 4 bases from V and 1 base from J, with 10 bases in between. CDR3 sequence: CASSLGHPNTEAFF. The CDR3 DNA reads TGTGCCAGCAGCCTAGGACACCCGAACACTGAAGCTTTCTTT.

The chain recombines TRBV19 with TRBJ1-3; a possible D gene is TRBD1 (5 bases). CDR1 LNHDA and CDR2 SQIVND come from the germline V gene (reference sequence). V was clipped by 1 base and J by 4 bases, with 11 bases between them. This CDR3 has 15 amino acids. CDR3 sequence: CASSIGGASGNTIYF. In DNA, the CDR3 is TGTGCCAGTAGTATAGGGGGCGCAAGCGGAAACACCATATATTTT.

The rearrangement uses TRBV19 and TRBJ2-7; TRBD1 might be the D (6 bases). Germline values: CDR1 LNHDA, CDR2 SQIVND (reference sequence). V shed 4 bases and J shed 7 bases, with 14 bases lying between them. This CDR3 spans 13 amino acids. CDR3 protein: CASSSVGAQEQYF. For the CDR3, the DNA is TGTGCCAGTAGTAGCGTGGGGGCTCAGGAGCAGTACTTC.

This clone was recorded only once. This sequence joins TRBV7-8 and TRBJ1-6, with D unresolved. The germline CDR1 and CDR2 sequences are SGHVS and FQNEAQ. V shed 1 base and J shed 3 bases, with 10 bases lying between them. The CDR3 is made up of 16 amino acids. CDR3 DNA: TGTGCCAGCAGCTTAGGAAGGGAGTTCTATAATTCACCCCTCCACTTT. This sequence encodes CASSLGREFYNSPLHF.

The chain couples TRBV19 to TRBJ1-2; 11 bases match TRBD1. The CDR3 is 15 amino acids. Germline V gene lookup returns CDR1 LNHDA and CDR2 SQIVND (reference sequence). With 3 bases clipped from V and 7 bases from J, the junction kept 7 bases outside the gene matches. The CDR3 nucleotides are TGTGCCAGTAGTATTGCCGGACAGGGGGCTTTTGGCTACACCTTC. Translation gives CASSIAGQGAFGYTF.

This chain joins TRBV5-5 and TRBJ1-3, with D possibly matching TRBD1 (5 bases). V was pared by 4 bases and J by 0 bases, with 14 bases between. CDR3 length: 16 residues. In germline, CDR1 is SGHKS, CDR2 YYEKEE (reference sequence). CDR3 DNA: TGTGCCAGCAGCAACCGAGGGAGGGGCTCTGGAAACACCATATATTTT. Translated: CASSNRGRGSGNTIYF. Full variable domain (outside the CDR3, taken from reference TRBV5-5 and TRBJ1-3): DAGVTQSPTHLIKTRGQQVTLRCSPISGHKSVSWYQQVLGQGPQFIFQYYEKEERGRGNFPDRFSARQFPNYSSELNVNALLLGDSALYLCASSNRGRGSGNTIYFGEGSWLTVV.

In this sample, this clone turned up once. The chain carries TRBV5-8 and TRBJ2-1; no reliable D call. The CDR3 is 15 residues long. The germline V gene has CDR1 SGHTS and CDR2 YDEGEE. Trimming took 1 base from V and 8 from J, leaving 16 bases between them. This CDR3 reads CASSLYGQFVDEQFF. The CDR3 nucleotides are TGTGCCAGCAGCTTGTATGGTCAGTTTGTGGATGAGCAGTTCTTC.

The chain uses TRBV7-8 and TRBJ1-1, with a weak D call TRBD1 (6 bases). Germline lookup yields CDR1 SGHVS and CDR2 FQNEAQ. V was pared by 2 bases and J by 1 base, with 8 bases between. The CDR3 has 14 residues. CDR3 in amino acids: CASSLIQGNTEAFF. The DNA for the CDR3 is TGTGCCAGCAGCTTAATACAGGGGAACACTGAAGCTTTCTTT.

The rearrangement joins TRBV6-2 or TRBV6-3 to TRBJ2-4, with D tentatively TRBD2 (5 bases). Trimming pared 6 bases from V and 7 bases from J, leaving 19 bases between. This CDR3 is 15 amino acids long. Germline V gene sequence: CDR1 MNHEY, CDR2 SVGEGT. CDR3 sequence (DNA): TGTGCCAGCAGCCCGCCAGTTGGCCGCGGGAACATTCAGTACTTC. As protein: CASSPPVGRGNIQYF.

V is TRBV19 and J is TRBJ2-5; 8 bases align to TRBD2. The CDR3 totals 15 residues. Trimming took 6 bases from V and 2 from J; bases not matched to a gene: 8. CDR1 and CDR2 from the germline V gene are LNHDA and SQIVND (reference sequence). This CDR3 is CASRMTSAQQETQYF. In DNA form, the CDR3 reads TGTGCCAGTAGGATGACTAGCGCACAACAAGAGACCCAGTACTTC. Using reference TRBV19 and TRBJ2-5 for the parts outside the CDR3, the full variable domain is DGGITQSPKYLFRKEGQNVTLSCEQNLNHDAMYWYRQDPGQGLRLIYYSQIVNDFQKGDIAEGYSVSREKKESFPLTVTSAQKNPTAFYLCASRMTSAQQETQYFGPGTRLLVL.

This clone was observed a handful of times. This chain joins TRBV5-1 and TRBJ2-7; D may be TRBD1 (6 bases). CDR3 size: 16 residues. Trimming removed 1 base at V and 0 bases at J, with 14 bases between. The germline V gene encodes CDR1 SGHRS and CDR2 YFSETQ. The CDR3 here is CASSLFNRASSYEQYF. In DNA, the CDR3 is TGCGCCAGCAGCTTGTTCAACAGGGCTAGCTCCTACGAGCAGTACTTC.

The V call is TRBV7-8, the J call TRBJ2-7; weak D call: TRBD2 (6 bases). Trimming left V 1 base short and J 3 bases short, with 7 bases between. The germline V gene encodes CDR1 SGHVS and CDR2 FQNEAQ. CDR3 length: 13 amino acids. CDR3 sequence reads: CASSLGGDYEQYF. DNA of the CDR3: TGTGCCAGCAGCTTAGGGGGGGACTACGAGCAGTACTTC.

The chain is built from TRBV25-1 and TRBJ1-2; D remains ambiguous. CDR3 length: 15 amino acids. CDR1 and CDR2 (germline): MGHDK, SYGVNS. Trimming pared 6 bases from V and 3 bases from J, leaving 17 bases between. CDR3 amino acids: CASSAPGWYYYGYTF. In DNA, the CDR3 is TGTGCCAGCAGCGCCCCGGGGTGGTACTACTATGGCTACACCTTC.

The CDR3 DNA reads as TGTGCCAGCAGCTTAGTCGGCAGGGGGCGAGAGACCCAGTACTTC. Translation gives CASSLVGRGRETQYF. The chain is built from TRBV11-2 and TRBJ2-5; 8 nucleotides line up with TRBD1. There are 15 residues in the CDR3. Per germline, CDR1 SGHAT and CDR2 FQNNGV. Trimming removed 1 base from V and 4 bases from J; junction bases left unmatched: 5.

J is TRBJ2-3 and V is TRBV6-4, with a weak D call TRBD1 (6 bases). The V gene lost 3 bases and the J gene lost 1 base, with 17 bases spanning the gap. CDR1 MRHNA and CDR2 SNTAGT come from the germline V gene. The CDR3 spans 17 residues. Written as DNA, the CDR3 is TGTGCCAGCAGTGATGGGACAACCGTTCTTGGCACAGATACGCAGTATTTT. Encoded protein: CASSDGTTVLGTDTQYF.

The chain joins TRBV11-3 to TRBJ2-1, with unresolved D. Germline V gives CDR1 SGHNT, CDR2 YENEEA. Trimming left V 3 bases short and J 6 bases short, with 9 bases between. This CDR3 contains 13 residues. DNA for the CDR3: TGTGCCAGCAGCTTTCAAGCGTTCAATGAGCAGTTCTTC. It specifies CASSFQAFNEQFF.

The genes are TRBV7-2 and TRBJ1-2; no reliable D call. The length of the CDR3 is 14 residues. CDR1 SGHTA and CDR2 FQGNSA come from the germline V gene. The V end was cut by 5 bases, the J end by 0 bases, with 10 bases between. The CDR3 here is CASSPEFSNYGYTF. The CDR3 bases are TGTGCCAGCAGCCCCGAGTTCTCTAACTATGGCTACACCTTC.

The chain uses TRBV9 and TRBJ2-1, with 7 bases that match TRBD1. Germline loops: CDR1 SGDLS, CDR2 YYNGEE. V lost 4 bases and J lost 2; bases outside the gene matches: 6. The CDR3 covers 15 residues. CDR3: CASSPRTGPYNEQFF. For the CDR3, the DNA is TGTGCCAGCAGCCCGCGGACAGGTCCCTACAATGAGCAGTTCTTC. Full variable domain (missing parts from reference TRBV9 and TRBJ2-1): DSGVTQTPKHLITATGQRVTLRCSPRSGDLSVYWYQQSLDQGLQFLIQYYNGEERAKGNILERFSAQQFPDLHSELNLSSLELGDSALYFCASSPRTGPYNEQFFGPGTRLTVL.

This chain links TRBV9 with TRBJ1-3, with D perhaps TRBD1 (5 bases). Germline-derived CDR1 and CDR2 are SGDLS and YYNGEE. Between the trimmed V and J ends, which lost 5 bases and 0 bases, there was a span of 12 bases. There are 15 residues in the CDR3. Here the CDR3 reads CASSPRQGSGNTIYF. As DNA, the CDR3 is TGTGCCAGCAGTCCCAGGCAGGGCTCTGGAAACACCATATATTTT.

The chain employs TRBV7-9 and TRBJ1-4; 7 bases match TRBD1. CDR1 is SEHNR and CDR2 is FQNEAQ in the germline V gene (reference sequence). This CDR3 is built from 16 residues. V was pared by 4 bases and J by 7 bases, with 12 bases of the junction left unmatched. CDR3 DNA sequence: TGTGCCAGCAGCTCGCAGACAGGGATCATCGGTGAAAAACTGTTTTTT. Its translation: CASSSQTGIIGEKLFF.

The CDR3: CASSVATLGEQFF. The CDR3 DNA sequence: TGTGCCAGCAGCGTAGCTACGCTAGGTGAGCAGTTCTTC. The V gene is TRBV9, the J gene TRBJ2-1; D unclear. This CDR3 region has 13 residues. The V gene's germline CDR1 is SGDLS and CDR2 YYNGEE. V was trimmed by 0 bases and J by 9 bases, leaving 10 bases between them.

The CDR3 sequence: CASSLQNEKLFF. The DNA for the CDR3 is TGTGCCAGCAGCTTGCAAAATGAAAAACTGTTTTTT. The chain uses TRBV5-4 and TRBJ1-4; D unresolved. The CDR3 sequence is 12 residues long. Trimming stripped 1 base from V and 5 bases from J, with 3 bases between. Germline CDR1 and CDR2: SGHNT and YYREEE (reference sequence).

V and J are TRBV3-1 (or the pseudogene TRBV3-2) and TRBJ1-1; tentative D call: TRBD1 (5 bases). Per germline, CDR1 LGHDT and CDR2 YNNKEL (reference sequence). Trimming removed 6 bases from V and 2 bases from J, with 7 bases in between. There are 12 residues in the CDR3. Here the CDR3 reads CASRGVNTEAFF. For the CDR3, the DNA is TGTGCCAGCAGAGGGGTTAACACTGAAGCTTTCTTT.

This clone was seen just once. The CDR3 spells CASSIRPSGVLQETQYF. The CDR3 nucleotides are TGTGCCAGTAGTATTCGTCCTAGCGGGGTCCTCCAAGAGACCCAGTACTTC. The chain joins TRBV19 to TRBJ2-5; 9 bases match TRBD2. V shed 3 bases, J shed 1 base, and the junction held 9 bases outside the gene matches. Germline V gene lookup returns CDR1 LNHDA and CDR2 SQIVND (reference sequence). The CDR3 runs 17 residues.

The rearrangement uses TRBV28 and TRBJ1-5; D perhaps matches TRBD1 (5 bases). V dropped 6 bases and J dropped 2 bases, with 20 bases sitting between them. Per the germline V gene, CDR1 is MDHEN and CDR2 is SYDVKM. CDR3 size: 17 residues. The CDR3 DNA reads as TGTGCCAGCAGCCGACTGGGGCCGCAGACGGGCAATCAGCCCCAGCATTTT. This translates into CASSRLGPQTGNQPQHF.